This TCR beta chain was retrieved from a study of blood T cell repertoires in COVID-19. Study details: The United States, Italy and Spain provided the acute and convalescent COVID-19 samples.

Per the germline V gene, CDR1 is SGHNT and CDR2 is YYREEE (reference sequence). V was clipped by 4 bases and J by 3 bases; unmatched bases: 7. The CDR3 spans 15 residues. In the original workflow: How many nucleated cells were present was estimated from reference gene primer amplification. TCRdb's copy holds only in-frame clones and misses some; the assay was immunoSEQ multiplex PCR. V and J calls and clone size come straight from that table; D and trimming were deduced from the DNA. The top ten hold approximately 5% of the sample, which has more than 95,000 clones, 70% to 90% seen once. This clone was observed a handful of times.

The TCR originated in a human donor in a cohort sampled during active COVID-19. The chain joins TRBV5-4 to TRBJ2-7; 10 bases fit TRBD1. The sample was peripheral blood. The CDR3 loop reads CASSLPGQGYYEQYF. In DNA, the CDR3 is TGTGCCAGCAGCCTACCGGGACAGGGGTACTACGAGCAGTACTTC.